This TCR beta chain was documented in a study of cytomegalovirus exposure and HLA in healthy donors. Study results and limitations: Later on, an analysis showed TCR association rates differing by HLA locus, with DRB1 the most and HLA-C the fewest. For TCR beta chains, V- and J-gene trimming was later linked to a missense DCLRE1C variant.

The PCR was carried out with 60 Vbeta primers and 13 Jbeta primers. Libraries were prepared by immunoSEQ multiplex PCR; TCRdb keeps only in-frame clonotypes and omits some of them. The sample lists about 52,000 clones, around 66% occurring once. V was pared by 3 bases and J by 7 bases, with 19 bases between. Germline-derived CDR1 and CDR2 are MNHNS and SASEGT. The CDR3 extends over 15 amino acids. On this clone itself: Its antigen remains unidentified.

Source material: PBMCs. The clonotype comes from a man between 18 and 29 years old in good health and CMV-seronegative. The chain carries TRBV6-1 and TRBJ2-7; perhaps TRBD1 as D (6 bases). The CDR3: CASSDWGLVAREQYF. The CDR3 nucleotides are TGTGCCAGCAGTGACTGGGGGCTAGTGGCGCGGGAGCAGTACTTC.